Here is one TCR beta chain with its context. Using immunoSEQ multiplex PCR, the repertoire was profiled, and TCRdb retains in-frame clones only, with some absent. The sample gives millions of clones, more than 85% of which show up once; over 1.5% is in the top ten. These data are taken from a study of shared clonotypes between healthy human individuals. Terminally differentiated effector memory CD45RA+ cells were left out of the naive CD8 fraction, which was CD45RO-negative and positively selected for CCR7. All participating donors were Caucasian adults from Nashville, Tennessee. The clonotype originates from a man between 18 and 35 years old in good health. Some clones in this sample may be carry-over from other donors' samples. Sequencing was performed on naive CD8+ T cells from PBMCs.

The CDR3 nucleotides are TGTGCCAGCAGCCCCTCCCCGGGACAGGGGTACTCGTTGCAGTTCTTC. Translating it yields CASSPSPGQGYSLQFF. The chain couples TRBV7-9 to TRBJ2-1, with 10 bases lining up with TRBD1. CDR3 length: 16 residues. Germline CDR1 is SEHNR and CDR2 is FQNEAQ (reference sequence). Trimming removed 5 bases from V and 12 bases from J; junction bases left unmatched: 16.